Listed below are T cell receptor beta chains from one sample, sequenced in a study of neurological immune-mediated disorders. TCRdb fed the 5' RACE reads into MiXCR, producing one record per CDR3 protein. The sample consists of approximately 25,000 distinct CDR3 sequences, 20% to 25% of them appearing once. The sequenced sample was PBMCs. Receptor source: a woman in her fifties or sixties in good health. Each CDR3 is given with its conserved first and last residue. Fields, in order: clone size, J gene, D gene, V gene, CDR3 protein, CDR3 DNA. D genes are given only for firm matches. Size is omitted from some rows. Given values are once, few, many or a class for expanded clones.

size: .
J: TRBJ2-5
D: .
V: TRBV15
CDR3: CATRFLDGETQYF
DNA: TGTGCCACCAGGTTTCTCGATGGGGAGACCCAGTACTTC

size: .
J: TRBJ2-7
D: TRBD1
V: TRBV11-2
CDR3: CASSSNNRDRGRSYEQYF
DNA: TGTGCCAGCAGCTCGAACAACCGGGACAGGGGACGCTCCTACGAGCAGTACTTC

size: medium-sized
J: TRBJ2-3
D: .
V: TRBV10-3
CDR3: CAIGGTGNTDTQYF
DNA: TGTGCCATCGGGGGGACGGGGAACACAGATACGCAGTATTTT

size: .
J: TRBJ2-2
D: TRBD2
V: TRBV3-1
CDR3: CASSRPGTSGRADGELFF
DNA: TGTGCCAGCAGCCGCCCCGGGACTAGCGGGAGGGCAGACGGGGAGCTGTTTTTT

size: many
J: TRBJ2-7
D: TRBD2
V: TRBV7-2
CDR3: CASSLAGPGGRYEQYF
DNA: TGTGCCAGCAGCTTAGCCGGCCCCGGGGGGAGGTACGAGCAGTACTTC

size: .
J: TRBJ2-1
D: TRBD2
V: TRBV7-6
CDR3: CASSLATSGISNEQFF
DNA: TGTGCCAGCAGCTTAGCGACTAGCGGGATATCAAATGAGCAGTTCTTC

size: many
J: TRBJ2-3
D: .
V: TRBV7-6
CDR3: CASSSGAGDTQYF
DNA: TGTGCCAGCAGCTCTGGGGCAGGAGATACGCAGTATTTT

size: many
J: TRBJ2-5
D: TRBD2
V: TRBV20-1
CDR3: CSANPPGGLADFQETQYF
DNA: TGCAGTGCTAATCCACCGGGGGGGCTAGCGGATTTCCAAGAGACCCAGTACTTC

size: many
J: TRBJ1-2
D: .
V: TRBV4-3
CDR3: CASSPGSGTSYGYTF
DNA: TGCGCCAGCAGCCCCGGATCGGGGACCTCCTATGGCTACACCTTC

size: many
J: TRBJ1-6
D: TRBD1
V: TRBV20-1
CDR3: CSASTGGANNSPLHF
DNA: TGCAGTGCCTCGACAGGGGGTGCGAACAATTCACCCCTCCACTTT

size: many
J: TRBJ2-2
D: .
V: TRBV5-5
CDR3: CASSLPSGTGELFF
DNA: TGTGCCAGCAGCTTACCAAGCGGCACCGGGGAGCTGTTTTTT

size: .
J: TRBJ2-3
D: TRBD2
V: TRBV4-3
CDR3: CASSQEGGDMQYF
DNA: TGCGCCAGCAGCCAAGAGGGGGGGGATATGCAGTATTTT

size: .
J: TRBJ2-5
D: TRBD2
V: TRBV28
CDR3: CASSSPSGSVQETQYF
DNA: TGTGCCAGCAGCTCCCCTAGCGGGAGTGTACAAGAGACCCAGTACTTC

size: many
J: TRBJ2-4
D: .
V: TRBV7-6
CDR3: CASRPIIWVLSSAAAKNIQYF
DNA: TGTGCCAGCAGACCCATTATCTGGGTCCTTTCTAGCGCGGCGGCCAAAAACATTCAGTACTTC

size: .
J: TRBJ1-1
D: .
V: TRBV10-3
CDR3: CAISESTSLNTEAFF
DNA: TGTGCCATCAGTGAGTCGACATCCTTGAACACTGAAGCTTTCTTT

size: many
J: TRBJ2-2
D: .
V: TRBV6-2/TRBV6-3
CDR3: CASSYSNPTGELFF
DNA: TGTGCCAGCAGTTACTCGAACCCAACCGGGGAGCTGTTTTTT

size: many
J: TRBJ1-2
D: TRBD1
V: TRBV20-1
CDR3: CSAMGQGLGYTF
DNA: TGCAGTGCTATGGGACAGGGCTTGGGCTACACCTTC

size: .
J: TRBJ2-5
D: TRBD1
V: TRBV7-2
CDR3: CASSFDRGPQETQYF
DNA: TGTGCCAGCAGCTTCGACAGGGGACCCCAAGAGACCCAGTACTTC

size: many
J: TRBJ1-2
D: .
V: TRBV20-1
CDR3: CSARLYGYTF
DNA: TGCAGTGCTAGGTTATATGGCTACACCTTC

size: many
J: TRBJ2-7
D: .
V: TRBV20-1
CDR3: CSAPARRVYEQYF
DNA: TGCAGTGCCCCAGCCAGAAGAGTCTACGAGCAGTACTTC

size: many
J: TRBJ1-1
D: .
V: TRBV20-1
CDR3: CSAPSPLSGAFF
DNA: TGCAGTGCCCCGTCCCCTCTTTCCGGAGCTTTCTTT

size: many
J: TRBJ2-1
D: .
V: TRBV29-1
CDR3: CSGREGPNEQFF
DNA: TGCAGCGGAAGGGAAGGGCCCAATGAGCAGTTCTTC

size: many
J: TRBJ2-3
D: .
V: TRBV7-9
CDR3: CASSRDGLPDTQYF
DNA: TGTGCCAGCAGTCGGGACGGATTGCCAGATACGCAGTATTTT

size: .
J: TRBJ2-7
D: .
V: TRBV20-1
CDR3: CSVRQDSYEKYF
DNA: TGCAGTGTCAGACAGGACTCCTACGAGAAGTACTTC

size: many
J: TRBJ1-1
D: .
V: TRBV6-2/TRBV6-3
CDR3: CASASGALNTEAFF
DNA: TGTGCCAGCGCGTCAGGGGCCCTGAACACTGAAGCTTTCTTT

size: .
J: TRBJ1-4
D: .
V: TRBV4-2
CDR3: CASSQETAATNEKLFF
DNA: TGTGCCAGCAGCCAAGAGACGGCAGCAACTAATGAAAAACTGTTTTTT

size: .
J: TRBJ1-5
D: .
V: TRBV11-2
CDR3: CASSTPSTDTQHF
DNA: TGTGCCAGCAGTACACCGAGCACAGATACGCAGCATTTT

size: many
J: TRBJ1-1
D: TRBD1
V: TRBV5-1
CDR3: CASSKTGEASEAFF
DNA: TGCGCCAGCAGCAAGACAGGGGAGGCCTCTGAAGCTTTCTTT

size: .
J: TRBJ2-3
D: .
V: TRBV2
CDR3: CASSDGRGRTDTQYF
DNA: TGTGCCAGCAGTGATGGTAGGGGTCGCACAGATACGCAGTATTTT

size: many
J: TRBJ2-3
D: TRBD1
V: TRBV6-4
CDR3: CASSDSHPGGTGATDTQYF
DNA: TGTGCCAGCAGTGACTCTCACCCCGGAGGGACAGGGGCTACAGATACGCAGTATTTT

size: many
J: TRBJ2-5
D: TRBD2
V: TRBV20-1
CDR3: CSARASGQETQYF
DNA: TGCAGTGCTAGGGCTAGCGGCCAAGAGACCCAGTACTTC

size: .
J: TRBJ2-1
D: TRBD2
V: TRBV11-2
CDR3: CASSFLAGGSYNEQFF
DNA: TGTGCCAGCAGCTTCCTAGCGGGAGGCTCCTACAATGAGCAGTTCTTC

size: .
J: TRBJ1-1
D: .
V: TRBV7-9
CDR3: CASSLAVRTDTEAFF
DNA: TGTGCCAGCAGCTTAGCAGTTCGCACAGACACTGAAGCTTTCTTT

size: once
J: TRBJ2-7
D: TRBD2
V: TRBV28
CDR3: CASAAGRIHYEQYF
DNA: TGTGCCAGCGCAGCGGGACGGATTCACTACGAGCAGTACTTC

size: .
J: TRBJ2-1
D: .
V: TRBV24-1
CDR3: CATSSRGIGDNEQFF
DNA: TGTGCCACCTCCTCACGGGGGATAGGGGACAATGAGCAGTTCTTC

size: once
J: TRBJ2-7
D: .
V: TRBV7-2
CDR3: CASSLVLGRSYEQYF
DNA: TGTGCCAGCAGCTTAGTTCTAGGGAGATCCTACGAGCAGTACTTC

size: .
J: TRBJ2-1
D: .
V: TRBV20-1
CDR3: CSARAESEGYNEQFF
DNA: TGCAGTGCTAGAGCAGAAAGCGAGGGCTACAATGAGCAGTTCTTC

size: many
J: TRBJ1-6
D: .
V: TRBV9
CDR3: CASESGTLGSPLHF
DNA: TGTGCCAGCGAATCCGGGACGCTGGGTTCACCCCTCCACTTT

size: many
J: TRBJ1-6
D: TRBD1
V: TRBV7-2
CDR3: CASSLAGGGYSPLHF
DNA: TGTGCCAGCAGCTTAGCAGGGGGCGGTTATTCACCCCTCCACTTT

size: many
J: TRBJ2-7
D: TRBD1
V: TRBV4-2
CDR3: CASSQERTGYYEQYF
DNA: TGTGCCAGCAGCCAAGAGAGGACAGGATACTACGAGCAGTACTTC

size: many
J: TRBJ1-2
D: TRBD1
V: TRBV6-6
CDR3: CASSYSGTGGYTF
DNA: TGTGCCAGCAGTTACTCCGGGACAGGTGGCTACACCTTC

size: .
J: TRBJ1-4
D: .
V: TRBV5-1
CDR3: CASRLGQLTPEELFF
DNA: TGCGCCAGCAGGTTGGGCCAGCTAACGCCTGAGGAACTGTTTTTT

size: many
J: TRBJ2-5
D: TRBD1
V: TRBV20-1
CDR3: CSARDLYRTGGLETQYF
DNA: TGCAGTGCTAGAGATCTATACAGGACAGGGGGCTTAGAGACCCAGTACTTC

size: many
J: TRBJ2-5
D: .
V: TRBV5-1
CDR3: CASSRIGTPQETQYF
DNA: TGCGCCAGCAGCCGTATCGGGACGCCACAAGAGACCCAGTACTTC

size: .
J: TRBJ2-6
D: .
V: TRBV4-3
CDR3: CASSQDLAVAGANVLTF
DNA: TGCGCCAGCAGCCAAGATTTAGCGGTAGCTGGGGCCAACGTCCTGACTTTC

size: many
J: TRBJ2-1
D: TRBD1
V: TRBV6-5
CDR3: CASSYQGQDNNEQFF
DNA: TGTGCCAGCAGTTACCAAGGACAGGACAACAATGAGCAGTTCTTC

size: many
J: TRBJ2-3
D: .
V: TRBV4-2
CDR3: CASSQDYGPGSTDTQYF
DNA: TGTGCCAGCAGCCAAGACTACGGGCCGGGGAGCACAGATACGCAGTATTTT